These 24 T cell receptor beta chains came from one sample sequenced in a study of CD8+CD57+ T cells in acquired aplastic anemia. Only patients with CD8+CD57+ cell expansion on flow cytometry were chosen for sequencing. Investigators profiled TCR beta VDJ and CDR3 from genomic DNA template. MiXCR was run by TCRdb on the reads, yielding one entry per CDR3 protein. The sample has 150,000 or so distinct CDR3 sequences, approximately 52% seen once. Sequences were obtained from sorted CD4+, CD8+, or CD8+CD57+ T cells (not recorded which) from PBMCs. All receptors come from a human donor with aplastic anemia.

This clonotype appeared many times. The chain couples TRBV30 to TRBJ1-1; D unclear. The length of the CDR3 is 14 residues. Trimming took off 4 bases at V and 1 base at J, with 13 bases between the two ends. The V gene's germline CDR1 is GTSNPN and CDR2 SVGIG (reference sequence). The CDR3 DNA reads TGTGCCTGGACAAAAGGAGATCGGAACACTGAAGCTTTCTTT. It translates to CAWTKGDRNTEAFF. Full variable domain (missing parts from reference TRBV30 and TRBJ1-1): SQTIHQWPATLVQPVGSPLSLECTVEGTSNPNLYWYRQAAGRGLQLLFYSVGIGQISSEVPQNLSASRPQDRQFILSSKKLLLSDSGFYLCAWTKGDRNTEAFFGQGTRLTVV.

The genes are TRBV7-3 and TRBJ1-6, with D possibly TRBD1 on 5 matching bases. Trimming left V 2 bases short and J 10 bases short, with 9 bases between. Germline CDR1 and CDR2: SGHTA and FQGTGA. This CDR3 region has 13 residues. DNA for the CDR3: TGTGCCAGCAGCTTAGGGGACGCCTCACCCCTCCACTTT. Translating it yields CASSLGDASPLHF.

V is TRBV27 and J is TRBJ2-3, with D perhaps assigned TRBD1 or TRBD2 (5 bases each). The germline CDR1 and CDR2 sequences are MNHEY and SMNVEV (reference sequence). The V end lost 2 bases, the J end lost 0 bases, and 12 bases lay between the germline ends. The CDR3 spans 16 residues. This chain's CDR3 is CASSLPPGRSTDTQYF. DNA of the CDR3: TGTGCCAGCAGTTTACCACCGGGACGTAGCACAGATACGCAGTATTTT.

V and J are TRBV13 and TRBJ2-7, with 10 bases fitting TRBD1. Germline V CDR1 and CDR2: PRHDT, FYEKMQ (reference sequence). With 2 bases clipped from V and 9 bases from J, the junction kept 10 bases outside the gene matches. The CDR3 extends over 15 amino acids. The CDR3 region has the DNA TGTGCCAGCAGCTTACGAACGACAGGGGGCTTGGGGCAGTACTTC. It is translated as CASSLRTTGGLGQYF.

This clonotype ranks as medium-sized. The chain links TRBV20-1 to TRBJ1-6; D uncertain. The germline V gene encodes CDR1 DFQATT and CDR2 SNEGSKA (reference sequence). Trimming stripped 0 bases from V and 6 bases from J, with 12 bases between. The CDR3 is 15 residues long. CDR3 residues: CSARDSAGSNSPLHF. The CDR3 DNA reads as TGCAGTGCTAGAGATTCGGCGGGGAGTAATTCACCCCTCCACTTT.

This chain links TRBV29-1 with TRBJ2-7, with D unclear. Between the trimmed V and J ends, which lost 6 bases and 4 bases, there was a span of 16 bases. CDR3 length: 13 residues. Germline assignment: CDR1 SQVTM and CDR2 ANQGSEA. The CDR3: CSVTNGGAYEQYF. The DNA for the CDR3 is TGCAGCGTCACGAACGGTGGAGCATACGAGCAGTACTTC.

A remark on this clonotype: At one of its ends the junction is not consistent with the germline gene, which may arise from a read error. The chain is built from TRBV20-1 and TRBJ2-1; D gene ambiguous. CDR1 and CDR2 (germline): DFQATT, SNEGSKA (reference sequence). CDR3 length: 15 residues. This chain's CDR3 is CSARWRLLSDNEQFF. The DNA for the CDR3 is TGCAGTGCTAGGTGGCGGCTCCTCTCCGACAATGAGCAGTTCTTC.

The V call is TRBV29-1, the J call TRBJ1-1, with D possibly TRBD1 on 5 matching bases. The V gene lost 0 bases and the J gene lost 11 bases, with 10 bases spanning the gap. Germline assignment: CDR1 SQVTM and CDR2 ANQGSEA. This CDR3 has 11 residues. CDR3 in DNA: TGCAGCGTTGAAGAAAGGGGAGGCGCTTTCTTT. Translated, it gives CSVEERGGAFF.

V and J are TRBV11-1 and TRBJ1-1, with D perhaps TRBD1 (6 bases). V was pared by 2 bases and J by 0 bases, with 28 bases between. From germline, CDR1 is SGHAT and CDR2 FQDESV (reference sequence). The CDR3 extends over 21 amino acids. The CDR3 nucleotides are TGTGCCAGCAGCTTATTTGAACTACACACACCCACAGGGATAATGAACACTGAAGCTTTCTTT. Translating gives CASSLFELHTPTGIMNTEAFF. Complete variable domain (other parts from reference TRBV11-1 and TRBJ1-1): EAEVAQSPRYKITEKSQAVAFWCDPISGHATLYWYRQILGQGPELLVQFQDESVVDDSQLPKDRFSAERLKGVDSTLKIQPAELGDSAMYLCASSLFELHTPTGIMNTEAFFGQGTRLTVV.

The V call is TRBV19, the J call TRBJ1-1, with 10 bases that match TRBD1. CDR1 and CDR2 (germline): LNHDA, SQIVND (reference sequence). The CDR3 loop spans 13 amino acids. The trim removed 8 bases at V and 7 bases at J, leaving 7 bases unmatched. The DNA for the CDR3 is TGTGCCAGTCGACAGGGGGCGCGGAGTGAAGCTTTCTTT. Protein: CASRQGARSEAFF.

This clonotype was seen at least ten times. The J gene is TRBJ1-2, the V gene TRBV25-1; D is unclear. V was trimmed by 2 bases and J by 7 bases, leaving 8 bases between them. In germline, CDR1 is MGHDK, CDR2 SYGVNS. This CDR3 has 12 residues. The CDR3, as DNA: TGTGCCAGCAGTGAAGGGAGGGCTGGCTACACCTTC. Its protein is CASSEGRAGYTF.

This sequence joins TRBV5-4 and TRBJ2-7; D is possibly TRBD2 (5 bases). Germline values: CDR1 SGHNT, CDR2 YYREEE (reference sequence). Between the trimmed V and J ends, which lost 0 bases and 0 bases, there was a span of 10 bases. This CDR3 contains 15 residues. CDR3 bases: TGTGCCAGCAGCTTGGCCGGGGTGCTCTCCTACGAGCAGTACTTC. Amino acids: CASSLAGVLSYEQYF.

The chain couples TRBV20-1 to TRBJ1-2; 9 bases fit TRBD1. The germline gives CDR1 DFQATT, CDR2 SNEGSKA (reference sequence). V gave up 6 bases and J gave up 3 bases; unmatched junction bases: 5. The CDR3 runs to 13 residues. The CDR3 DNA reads TGCAGTGCCAAGACAGGGGGGGACTATGGCTACACCTTC. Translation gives CSAKTGGDYGYTF.

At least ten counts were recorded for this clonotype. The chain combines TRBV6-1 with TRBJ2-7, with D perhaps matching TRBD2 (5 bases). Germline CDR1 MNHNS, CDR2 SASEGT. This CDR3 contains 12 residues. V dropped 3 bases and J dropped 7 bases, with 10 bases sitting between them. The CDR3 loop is CASSDAGWEQYF. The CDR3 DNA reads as TGTGCCAGCAGTGACGCGGGTTGGGAGCAGTACTTC.

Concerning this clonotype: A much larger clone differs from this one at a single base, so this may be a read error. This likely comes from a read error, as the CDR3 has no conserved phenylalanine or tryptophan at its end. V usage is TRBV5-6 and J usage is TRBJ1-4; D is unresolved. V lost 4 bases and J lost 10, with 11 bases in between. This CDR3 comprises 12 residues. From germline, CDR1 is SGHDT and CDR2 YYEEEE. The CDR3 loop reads CASSEWAGKLFL. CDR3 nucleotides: TGTGCCAGCAGCGAGTGGGCGGGAAAACTGTTTCTT.

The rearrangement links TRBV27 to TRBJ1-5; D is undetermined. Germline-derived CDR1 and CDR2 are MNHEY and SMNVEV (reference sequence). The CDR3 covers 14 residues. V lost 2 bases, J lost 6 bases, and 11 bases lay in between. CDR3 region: CASSLGSYTQPQHF. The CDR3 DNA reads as TGTGCCAGCAGTTTAGGATCTTATACTCAGCCCCAGCATTTT.

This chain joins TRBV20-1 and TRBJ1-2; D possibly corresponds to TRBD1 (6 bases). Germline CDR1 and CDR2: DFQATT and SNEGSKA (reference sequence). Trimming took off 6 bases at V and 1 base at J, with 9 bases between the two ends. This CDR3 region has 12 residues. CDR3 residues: CSAKQGNYGYTF. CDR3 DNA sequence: TGCAGTGCCAAACAGGGTAACTATGGCTACACCTTC.

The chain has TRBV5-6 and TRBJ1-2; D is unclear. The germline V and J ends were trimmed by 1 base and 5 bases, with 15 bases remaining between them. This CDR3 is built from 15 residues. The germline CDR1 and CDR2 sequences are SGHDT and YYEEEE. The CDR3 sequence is CASSLRAGLLYGYTF. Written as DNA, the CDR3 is TGTGCCAGCAGCTTGCGCGCAGGCCTCCTATATGGCTACACCTTC.

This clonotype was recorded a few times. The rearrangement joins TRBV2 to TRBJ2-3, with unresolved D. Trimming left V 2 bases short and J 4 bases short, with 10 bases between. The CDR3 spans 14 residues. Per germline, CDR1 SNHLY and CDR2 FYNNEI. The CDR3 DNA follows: TGTGCCAGCAGTGAAAAGGTTTTGGCAGATACGCAGTATTTT. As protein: CASSEKVLADTQYF.

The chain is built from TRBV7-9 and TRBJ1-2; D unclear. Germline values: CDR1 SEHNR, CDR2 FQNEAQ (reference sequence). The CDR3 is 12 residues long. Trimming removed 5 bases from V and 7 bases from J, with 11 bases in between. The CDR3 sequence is CASSPAEFGYTF. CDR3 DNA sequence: TGTGCCAGCAGCCCCGCCGAGTTTGGCTACACCTTC.

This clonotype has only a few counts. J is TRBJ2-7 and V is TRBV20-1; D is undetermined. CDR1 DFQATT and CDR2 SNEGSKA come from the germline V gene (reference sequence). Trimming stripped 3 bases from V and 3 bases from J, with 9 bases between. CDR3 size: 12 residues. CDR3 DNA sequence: TGCAGTGCTAGGGCGCGGAGCTACGAGCAGTACTTC. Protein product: CSARARSYEQYF.

This CDR3 is CASSSGTGSDTQYF. The CDR3 DNA follows: TGTGCCAGCAGCTCCGGGACAGGGTCAGATACGCAGTATTTT. The J gene is TRBJ2-3, the V gene TRBV7-9; 9 bases align to TRBD1. The length of the CDR3 is 14 residues. V lost 4 bases, J lost 4 bases, and 3 bases stayed unmatched. The germline CDR1 and CDR2 sequences are SEHNR and FQNEAQ (reference sequence).

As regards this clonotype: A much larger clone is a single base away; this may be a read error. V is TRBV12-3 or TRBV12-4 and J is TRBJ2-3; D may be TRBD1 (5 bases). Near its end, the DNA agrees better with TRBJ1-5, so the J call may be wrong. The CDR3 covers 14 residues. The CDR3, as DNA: TGTGCCAGCAGTTTAGGCGGGGGAGGAGATACGCAGCATTTT. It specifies CASSLGGGGDTQHF.

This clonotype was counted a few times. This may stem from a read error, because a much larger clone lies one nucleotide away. As DNA, the CDR3 is TGTGCCAGCAGTGAAAATTGGGTGGCCCAGTACTTC. It is translated as CASSENWVAQYF. The chain recombines TRBV25-1 with TRBJ2-5, with D unclear. Germline CDR1 and CDR2: MGHDK and SYGVNS. V was clipped by 2 bases and J by 9 bases, with 10 bases between them. The CDR3 spans 12 residues.